One and the same sample provided the 29 T cell receptor beta chains below, sequenced in a study of T cell repertoires in cytomegalovirus infection. TCRdb passed the reads through MiXCR, listing each CDR3 protein once. The sample consists of some 900,000 distinct CDR3 sequences, about 33% of them appearing once. The antigens for these receptors are not known. This sample comprised cultured CD8+ T cells from PBMCs, obtained from culture after CMV antigen stimulation. The receptors come from a human donor in good health (CMV status not recorded). Some clones in this sample may be carry-over from other donors' samples.

The rearrangement uses TRBV27 and TRBJ2-7, with a tentative D call TRBD1 (5 bases). Looked up from germline, CDR1 is MNHEY and CDR2 is SMNVEV (reference sequence). V was trimmed by 2 bases and J by 3 bases, leaving 14 bases between them. The CDR3 contains 15 residues. In DNA form, the CDR3 reads TGTGCCAGCAGTTTAGGGGCAGGGTGGCGCTACGAGCAGTACTTC. Translating gives CASSLGAGWRYEQYF.

V and J are TRBV6-5 and TRBJ2-5, with D perhaps matching TRBD2 (6 bases). The CDR3 length is 19 residues. V dropped 4 bases and J dropped 5 bases, with 29 bases sitting between them. Looked up from germline, CDR1 is MNHEY and CDR2 is SVGAGI. This chain's CDR3 is CASSSPRRGGTRGVETQYF. The CDR3 DNA is TGTGCCAGCAGTTCCCCCAGGCGAGGAGGAACCCGCGGGGTGGAGACCCAGTACTTC.

The V and J genes are TRBV6-2 or TRBV6-3 and TRBJ2-5, with 8 bases aligning to TRBD1. The CDR3 sequence is 16 residues long. In germline, CDR1 is MNHEY, CDR2 SVGEGT. V shed 2 bases and J 6 bases; nucleotides not matched to a gene: 11. The CDR3, as DNA: TGTGCCAGCAGTTACCTTGGCAGGGGGCGAATACAGACCCAGTACTTC. The encoded protein is CASSYLGRGRIQTQYF.

Turning to this clonotype: This CDR3 fails to terminate in the conserved phenylalanine or tryptophan, so it likely reflects a read error. The chain is built from TRBV7-2 and TRBJ1-3, with 7 bases fitting TRBD1. Germline CDR1 is SGHTA and CDR2 is FQGNSA. The CDR3 length is 13 residues. V was clipped by 10 bases and J by 2 bases; unmatched bases: 5. CDR3 DNA sequence: TGTGCCAAGCTGGGGACAGCTGGAAACACCATATATCTT. It encodes CAKLGTAGNTIYL.

The chain has TRBV7-9 and TRBJ2-2; 10 bases are shared with TRBD1. Germline V gives CDR1 SEHNR, CDR2 FQNEAQ (reference sequence). The CDR3 consists of 16 residues. With V trimmed by 5 bases and J by 7 bases, 10 bases remained unmatched. In nucleotides, the CDR3 is TGTGCCAGCAGCGGACACCGGGACAGGGGCGTCGGGGAGCTGTTTTTT. It codes for CASSGHRDRGVGELFF.

The chain has TRBV7-3 and TRBJ1-1, with TRBD1 matching over 7 bases. This CDR3 comprises 16 residues. The junction had 10 bases not matched to a gene; V was cut back by 6 bases and J by 0 bases. Germline CDR1 SGHTA, CDR2 FQGTGA. CDR3 loop: CASSPGTEVMNTEAFF. CDR3 bases: TGTGCCAGCAGTCCCGGGACAGAAGTCATGAACACTGAAGCTTTCTTT.

J is TRBJ1-6 and V is TRBV19, with D perhaps matching TRBD1 (6 bases). Germline V CDR1 and CDR2: LNHDA, SQIVND (reference sequence). The CDR3 is 14 amino acids. V gave up 10 bases and J gave up 9 bases, with 19 bases separating them. CDR3 residues: CATRTVERASPLHF. CDR3 DNA sequence: TGTGCCACAAGGACAGTCGAGCGGGCTTCACCCCTCCACTTT. Combining the CDR3 with reference TRBV19 and TRBJ1-6 gives the whole variable domain DGGITQSPKYLFRKEGQNVTLSCEQNLNHDAMYWYRQDPGQGLRLIYYSQIVNDFQKGDIAEGYSVSREKKESFPLTVTSAQKNPTAFYLCATRTVERASPLHFGNGTRLTVT.

The CDR3 coding sequence is TGTGCCAGCAGTTTCCGGGACAGGGGGCGTGAGACCCAGTACTTC. This codes for CASSFRDRGRETQYF. The rearrangement uses TRBV28 and TRBJ2-5; 12 positions match TRBD1. The germline CDR1 and CDR2 sequences are MDHEN and SYDVKM. This CDR3 is 15 amino acids long. V trimming: 3 bases; J trimming: 5 bases; junction bases outside the gene matches: 4.

The chain has TRBV9 and TRBJ1-4, with D unclear. Looked up from germline, CDR1 is SGDLS and CDR2 is YYNGEE. The CDR3 runs 12 residues. Trimming took 3 bases from V and 12 from J, leaving 12 bases between them. The CDR3 bases are TGTGCCAGCAGCGGCCGGGGTGAGGAACTGTTTTTT. Amino acids: CASSGRGEELFF.

V and J are TRBV27 and TRBJ2-7; perhaps TRBD2 as D (5 bases). The CDR3 is 13 amino acids. Trimming removed 3 bases from V and 4 bases from J, with 10 bases in between. CDR1 and CDR2 (germline): MNHEY, SMNVEV (reference sequence). CDR3 loop: CASSFFPGYEQYF. CDR3 DNA sequence: TGTGCCAGCAGTTTTTTCCCGGGGTACGAGCAGTACTTC.

The V and J genes are TRBV7-2 and TRBJ2-7; weak D call: TRBD1 (7 bases). CDR1 and CDR2 (germline): SGHTA, FQGNSA. Trimming removed 5 bases at V and 3 bases at J, with 11 bases between. The CDR3 contains 13 residues. Written as DNA, the CDR3 is TGTGCCAGCAGCGGCCAGGGGGGCTACGAGCAGTACGTC. Translated: CASSGQGGYEQYV.

This clonotype was counted only a few times. The rearrangement uses TRBV6-1 and TRBJ2-3; D might be TRBD1 (5 bases). In germline, CDR1 is MNHNS, CDR2 SASEGT. The CDR3 is made up of 17 amino acids. Trimming cost V 4 bases and J 0 bases, with 17 bases left between them. CDR3 in DNA: TGTGCCAGCAGTGCGTTAGTTGGGGCGCCAAGCACAGATACGCAGTATTTT. Translating gives CASSALVGAPSTDTQYF.

This rearrangement joins TRBV15 to TRBJ2-1; D might be TRBD2 (6 bases). CDR3 length: 13 amino acids. The V end lost 8 bases, the J end lost 7 bases, and 15 bases lay between the germline ends. Germline loops: CDR1 LNHNV, CDR2 YYDKDF (reference sequence). The CDR3 protein is CATAGSPLNEQFF. CDR3 DNA sequence: TGTGCCACCGCGGGGTCGCCGTTAAATGAGCAGTTCTTC.

This chain joins TRBV6-6 and TRBJ2-3; 11 nucleotides match TRBD2. V gave up 0 bases and J gave up 11 bases; unmatched junction bases: 7. CDR3 length: 15 amino acids. Germline CDR1 reads MNHNY; CDR2 reads SVGAGI (reference sequence). This CDR3 reads CASSYSVTSGDLQYF. CDR3 coding DNA: TGTGCCAGCAGTTACTCGGTGACTAGCGGGGATCTGCAGTATTTT.

The gene calls are TRBV12-3 or TRBV12-4 and TRBJ1-2, with D maybe TRBD1 (5 bases). V shed 5 bases and J shed 3 bases, with 16 bases lying between them. The length of the CDR3 is 15 residues. The CDR3 DNA follows: TGTGCCAGCAGTCCGCGGGGGGGTCTGGACTATGGCTACACCTTC. This gives the protein CASSPRGGLDYGYTF.

The chain combines TRBV4-3 with TRBJ2-7, with D tentatively TRBD1 (5 bases). With 1 base removed from V and 2 bases from J, the gap between germline ends came to 18 bases. CDR3 size: 17 residues. The germline V gene encodes CDR1 LGHNA and CDR2 YSLEER. The CDR3 sequence: CASSQVNLGAITYEQYV. The CDR3 region has the DNA TGCGCCAGCAGCCAAGTAAATCTTGGGGCAATAACCTACGAGCAGTACGTC.

This clonotype has just a few counts. CDR3 region: CASSLVATARYGYTF. For the CDR3, the DNA is TGTGCCAGCAGCTTAGTCGCCACCGCTCGCTATGGCTACACCTTC. The chain employs TRBV7-6 and TRBJ1-2; D unclear. The CDR3 has 15 amino acids. Germline values: CDR1 SGHVS, CDR2 FNYEAQ. Trimming removed 1 base from V and 4 bases from J, with 13 bases in between.

The V and J genes are TRBV6-5 and TRBJ2-1, with D unresolved. V was trimmed by 2 bases and J by 0 bases, leaving 11 bases between them. The CDR3 has 16 amino acids. Germline values: CDR1 MNHEY, CDR2 SVGAGI. CDR3 sequence reads: CASSYIRGPSYNEQFF. For the CDR3, the DNA is TGTGCCAGCAGTTACATCCGCGGACCCTCCTACAATGAGCAGTTCTTC.

This clonotype has only a few counts. V and J are TRBV19 and TRBJ2-1; D ambiguous. The CDR3 has 15 residues. V was trimmed by 4 bases and J by 0 bases, leaving 10 bases between them. Germline CDR1 is LNHDA and CDR2 is SQIVND (reference sequence). CDR3 nucleotide sequence: TGTGCCAGTAGTAAAACACCCCGCTCCTACAATGAGCAGTTCTTC. Translation: CASSKTPRSYNEQFF.

The J gene is TRBJ1-1, the V gene TRBV6-2 or TRBV6-3; D is uncertain. Germline CDR1 reads MNHEY; CDR2 reads SVGEGT. V was trimmed by 5 bases and J by 3 bases, leaving 19 bases between them. The CDR3 totals 16 residues. The CDR3 sequence is CASSTRAHGGDTEAFF. CDR3 DNA sequence: TGTGCCAGCAGTACCCGGGCCCACGGAGGAGACACTGAAGCTTTCTTT.

A few counts support this clonotype. The chain has TRBV4-1 and TRBJ1-5; D is unclear. V gave up 0 bases and J gave up 6 bases, with 15 bases separating them. Germline CDR1 is MGHRA and CDR2 is YSYEKL. The CDR3 runs to 16 residues. Here the CDR3 DNA reads TGCGCCAGCAGCCAAGAATTCTCGGTAGTCGGTCAGCCCCAGCATTTT. It yields the protein CASSQEFSVVGQPQHF.

This clonotype showed up just a few times. This chain joins TRBV7-4 and TRBJ1-2; maybe TRBD1 (6 bases). Germline CDR1 SGHVT, CDR2 SQSDAQ. V was shortened by 1 base and J by 4 bases, with 13 bases between the two germline ends. The CDR3 extends over 15 amino acids. The DNA of the CDR3 is TGTGCCAGCAGCTTAGGTGGCAGGGGACTCTATGGCTACACCTTC. Translating gives CASSLGGRGLYGYTF.

This clonotype was observed a handful of times. The chain has TRBV6-1 and TRBJ2-1; tentatively, D is TRBD1 or TRBD2 (6 bases each). The germline V and J ends were trimmed by 6 bases and 3 bases, with 15 bases remaining between them. The germline V gene encodes CDR1 MNHNS and CDR2 SASEGT. CDR3 length: 15 residues. The CDR3 loop is CASSRRLGGYNEQFF. In DNA, the CDR3 is TGTGCCAGCAGCCGGCGACTAGGGGGCTACAATGAGCAGTTCTTC.

The CDR3 nucleotides are TGTGCCAGCAGCTCCTCAGGACTAGTGAAGAACGCCGCTAGCACAGATACGCAGTATTTT. Its translation is CASSSSGLVKNAASTDTQYF. The chain combines TRBV7-9 with TRBJ2-3; 7 bases match TRBD2. This CDR3 has 20 residues. The germline gives CDR1 SEHNR, CDR2 FQNEAQ (reference sequence). Trimming took 4 bases from V and 0 from J; bases not matched to a gene: 19.

The chain is built from TRBV6-1 and TRBJ1-1, with 7 bases aligning to TRBD1. The CDR3 is 14 amino acids. V trimming: 6 bases; J trimming: 3 bases; junction bases outside the gene matches: 7. Germline V lookup: CDR1 MNHNS, CDR2 SASEGT. The CDR3 spells CASSVGQLDTEAFF. The CDR3 DNA is TGTGCCAGCAGCGTGGGACAGTTGGACACTGAAGCTTTCTTT.

J is TRBJ2-7 and V is TRBV29-1; D is unclear. V lost 0 bases and J lost 1, with 4 bases in between. The CDR3 is 12 residues long. In germline, CDR1 is SQVTM, CDR2 ANQGSEA. CDR3: CSVEETSYEQYF. The CDR3 region has the DNA TGCAGCGTTGAAGAGACATCCTACGAGCAGTACTTC.

This clonotype was observed once. The chain is built from TRBV2 and TRBJ2-1, with D unclear. The CDR3 is 15 amino acids. Germline lookup yields CDR1 SNHLY and CDR2 FYNNEI. V was clipped by 4 bases and J by 2 bases, with 12 bases between them. The CDR3 loop is CASSARTDTYNEQFF. CDR3 nucleotide sequence: TGTGCCAGCAGTGCAAGGACCGACACCTACAATGAGCAGTTCTTC.

This clonotype has just a few counts. This chain uses TRBV6-1 with TRBJ2-6; either TRBD1 or TRBD2 may supply D (5 bases each). Germline CDR1 and CDR2: MNHNS and SASEGT. The CDR3 is made up of 15 amino acids. V lost 8 bases and J lost 2, with 13 bases in between. This CDR3 reads CASGFGGPGANVLTF. The CDR3 DNA reads as TGTGCCAGCGGGTTTGGGGGTCCTGGGGCCAACGTCCTGACTTTC.

The table lists this clonotype with a count of one. V usage is TRBV2 and J usage is TRBJ2-5; D may be TRBD2 (6 bases). Germline CDR1 and CDR2: SNHLY and FYNNEI. The V gene lost 10 bases and the J gene lost 3 bases, with 12 bases spanning the gap. There are 12 residues in the CDR3. In DNA form, the CDR3 reads TGTGCCACCATGGGCGGGAAAGAGACCCAGTACTTC. Its translation is CATMGGKETQYF. Supplemented by reference TRBV2 and TRBJ2-5, the full variable domain reads EPEVTQTPSHQVTQMGQEVILRCVPISNHLYFYWYRQILGQKVEFLVSFYNNEISEKSEIFDDQFSVERPDGSNFTLKIRSTKLEDSAMYFCATMGGKETQYFGPGTRLLVL.